What follows is one T cell receptor (beta chain) and its context. Its antigen remains unknown. These data are taken from a study of cytomegalovirus exposure and HLA in healthy donors. Points from the study as a whole: Information on immune exposure was restricted to one variable (CMV serostatus). Prior analysis indicated that the majority of TCR beta V segments exhibited productivity approximately 87% or approximately 30% of the time.

PCR employed 60 Vbeta and 13 Jbeta primers. The assay was immunoSEQ multiplex PCR, and TCRdb's table has in-frame clones only and misses some. The sample records more than 80,000 clones, about 85% being singletons. Germline CDR1 is SQVTM and CDR2 is ANQGSEA. Trimming removed 4 bases from V and 1 base from J, with 7 bases in between. This CDR3 spans 12 amino acids. The rearrangement links TRBV29-1 to TRBJ2-5; D is ambiguous. The sequence derives from a girl aged 2-10 years in good health and CMV-seropositive. Sequences were obtained from PBMCs. This CDR3 reads CSVVSGQETQYF. The CDR3 nucleotides are TGCAGCGTTGTTTCAGGCCAAGAGACCCAGTACTTC.